The 23 T cell receptor beta chains presented below share a single source sample, sequenced in a study of blood T cell repertoires in COVID-19 (dated by TCRdb to 2020 to 2021). The library was prepared using the immunoSEQ multiplex PCR assay. In TCRdb, the immuneACCESS table is reduced to in-frame sequences with V and J assigned. These tables do not hold every clone; where another copy was compared, an unresolved V gene accounts for under half, and the others remain unexplained. The table for this sample lists 85,000 to 95,000 clones; more than 75% of them were counted only once. Of the sample, under 30% falls within the top ten clones. Material for sequencing was peripheral blood. The receptors shown here come from a human donor in a cohort sampled during active COVID-19.

The chain joins TRBV6-2 or TRBV6-3 to TRBJ2-7; D might be TRBD2 (5 bases). V was clipped by 5 bases and J by 5 bases, with 7 bases between them. The germline V gene encodes CDR1 MNHEY and CDR2 SVGEGT. The CDR3 runs to 11 residues. CDR3 DNA: TGTGCCAGCAGTGTGCGGGACGAGCAGTACTTC. Protein sequence: CASSVRDEQYF.

The genes are TRBV27 and TRBJ1-1; TRBD1 is a possible D gene (6 bases). Germline values: CDR1 MNHEY, CDR2 SMNVEV (reference sequence). V was shortened by 0 bases and J by 4 bases, with 15 bases between the two germline ends. This CDR3 has 16 amino acids. Written as DNA, the CDR3 is TGTGCCAGCAGTTTATCGAAAGACTCAGGGGTCACTGAAGCTTTCTTT. Its protein product is CASSLSKDSGVTEAFF.

This chain connects TRBV29-1 to TRBJ2-1; TRBD2 agrees at 12 bases. The CDR3 is 14 amino acids. The germline gives CDR1 SQVTM, CDR2 ANQGSEA. After removal of 5 bases from V and 8 bases from J, the junction contained 7 bases not matched to a gene. The CDR3 protein is CSVSLAGGIDEQFF. Written as DNA, the CDR3 is TGCAGCGTTTCCCTAGCGGGGGGGATAGATGAGCAGTTCTTC.

This chain links TRBV19 with TRBJ2-1; tentatively, D is TRBD1 (6 bases). Trimming took off 5 bases at V and 7 bases at J, with 9 bases between the two ends. The CDR3 runs 12 residues. Germline V gives CDR1 LNHDA, CDR2 SQIVND (reference sequence). The CDR3 here is CASSGQGNEQFF. CDR3 nucleotide sequence: TGTGCCAGTAGTGGGCAGGGGAATGAGCAGTTCTTC.

The gene calls are TRBV15 and TRBJ2-1, with TRBD1 matching over 8 bases. The V gene's germline CDR1 is LNHNV and CDR2 YYDKDF (reference sequence). Germline trimming cut 3 bases from V and 2 bases from J; bases unmatched to any gene: 0. The CDR3 consists of 14 residues. The CDR3 coding sequence is TGTGCCACCAGCAGGGACAGGGCCTACAATGAGCAGTTCTTC. Translating gives CATSRDRAYNEQFF. The whole variable domain, remainder taken from reference TRBV15 and TRBJ2-1, is DAMVIQNPRYQVTQFGKPVTLSCSQTLNHNVMYWYQQKSSQAPKLLFHYYDKDFNNEADTPDNFQSRRPNTSFCFLDIRSPGLGDTAMYLCATSRDRAYNEQFFGPGTRLTVL.

This clone was seen only a few times. J is TRBJ2-4 and V is TRBV7-8; weak D call: TRBD1 (5 bases). Looked up from germline, CDR1 is SGHVS and CDR2 is FQNEAQ. V was cut by 1 base and J by 1 base, with 17 bases left in between. The CDR3 covers 18 residues. In DNA form, the CDR3 reads TGTGCCAGCAGCTTAGGCGCCTCAAGGGGCACTGCCAAAAACATTCAGTACTTC. This encodes CASSLGASRGTAKNIQYF.

The chain is built from TRBV2 and TRBJ2-5; the match to TRBD2 covers 8 bases. The CDR3 has 15 residues. The germline gives CDR1 SNHLY, CDR2 FYNNEI. V trimming: 6 bases; J trimming: 3 bases; junction bases outside the gene matches: 9. This CDR3 is CASSQMAGGKETQYF. CDR3 nucleotide sequence: TGTGCCAGCAGCCAGATGGCGGGGGGAAAAGAGACCCAGTACTTC.

This chain uses TRBV12-5 with TRBJ1-1; the D is unclear. The germline V and J ends were trimmed by 1 base and 7 bases, with 10 bases remaining between them. Germline CDR1 is LGHNT and CDR2 is FRNRAP. This CDR3 comprises 13 residues. The CDR3 DNA sequence: TGTGCTAGTGGTTTGGAAGCCGGGGATGAAGCTTTCTTT. The encoded protein is CASGLEAGDEAFF.

This clone appeared once. The chain joins TRBV6-2 or TRBV6-3 to TRBJ2-7; D is undetermined. The V and J ends lost 6 bases and 2 bases respectively, with 8 bases between them. The CDR3 is 12 amino acids. Germline V lookup: CDR1 MNHEY, CDR2 SVGEGT. This CDR3 reads CASSPRTYEQYF. CDR3 nucleotide sequence: TGTGCCAGCAGCCCGCGGACCTACGAGCAGTACTTC.

This clone was detected a few times. The CDR3: CASSQGASGGVAKNIQYF. CDR3 DNA sequence: TGTGCCAGCAGCCAAGGAGCTAGCGGGGGGGTAGCCAAAAACATTCAGTACTTC. The chain links TRBV3-1 (or the pseudogene TRBV3-2) to TRBJ2-4; 12 bases map to TRBD2. The CDR3 runs 18 residues. The germline V gene has CDR1 LGHDT and CDR2 YNNKEL (reference sequence). The V segment lost 1 base and the J segment 0 bases; nucleotides outside the gene matches: 4.

The chain recombines TRBV12-1 with TRBJ2-3; the DNA was not used to check the table's D call, TRBD2. TRBV12-1 is termed a pseudogene. This CDR3 is 16 amino acids long. The CDR3 sequence: CASSFNRAGHTDTQYF. The DNA for the CDR3 is TGTGCCAGCAGCTTTAATCGAGCGGGTCACACAGATACGCAGTATTTT.

The chain is built from TRBV5-1 and TRBJ2-3, with TRBD2 as a possible D gene (5 bases). Germline V gives CDR1 SGHRS, CDR2 YFSETQ. Trimming removed 3 bases from V and 6 bases from J, with 8 bases in between. This CDR3 is built from 12 residues. The CDR3 is CASSSDWDTQYF. CDR3 nucleotides: TGCGCCAGCAGCTCGGACTGGGATACGCAGTATTTT.

CDR3: CASSYSGQSNYGYTF. DNA of the CDR3: TGTGCCAGCAGTTACAGTGGGCAGTCTAACTATGGCTACACCTTC. This chain connects TRBV6-6 to TRBJ1-2; D is ambiguous. Germline V gene lookup returns CDR1 MNHNY and CDR2 SVGAGI (reference sequence). The CDR3 has 15 residues. The V end lost 2 bases, the J end lost 0 bases, and 10 bases lay between the germline ends.

The chain combines TRBV9 with TRBJ2-7; the D gene is possibly TRBD2 (6 bases). The CDR3 runs 15 residues. Germline CDR1 reads SGDLS; CDR2 reads YYNGEE. The germline V and J ends were trimmed by 0 bases and 6 bases, with 16 bases remaining between them. The CDR3 nucleotides read TGTGCCAGCAGCGTAGGCCCCTCTCGGGGAGGCGAGCAGTACTTC. Amino acid sequence: CASSVGPSRGGEQYF. Variable domain in full (rest from reference TRBV9 and TRBJ2-7): DSGVTQTPKHLITATGQRVTLRCSPRSGDLSVYWYQQSLDQGLQFLIQYYNGEERAKGNILERFSAQQFPDLHSELNLSSLELGDSALYFCASSVGPSRGGEQYFGPGTRLTVT.

V and J are TRBV4-1 and TRBJ1-3, with D tentatively TRBD1 (6 bases). Deletions cut 4 bases from V and 0 bases from J, with 16 bases between. From germline, CDR1 is MGHRA and CDR2 YSYEKL. The CDR3 extends over 17 amino acids. In nucleotides, the CDR3 is TGCGCCAGCAGCCTCCTGACAGGACAGAGCTCTGGAAACACCATATATTTT. It yields the protein CASSLLTGQSSGNTIYF.

V gene TRBV10-2 combines with J gene TRBJ2-3, with a possible D match to TRBD2 (5 bases). V dropped 10 bases and J dropped 4 bases, with 15 bases sitting between them. The length of the CDR3 is 13 residues. The V gene's germline CDR1 is WSHSY and CDR2 SAAADI. CDR3 residues: CATRGSGPDTQYF. The CDR3 DNA sequence: TGCGCCACCAGAGGGAGCGGCCCAGATACGCAGTATTTT.

The V and J genes are TRBV7-2 and TRBJ2-2, with D possibly matching TRBD2 (5 bases). The CDR3 contains 14 residues. V was cut by 5 bases and J by 6 bases, with 13 bases left in between. CDR1 is SGHTA, CDR2 FQGNSA, per germline. CDR3 bases: TGTGCCAGCAGCCCATTCAGACTATCCGGGGAGCTGTTTTTT. Translated, it gives CASSPFRLSGELFF.

The chain carries TRBV2 and TRBJ1-6, with D perhaps matching TRBD1 (6 bases). Trimming took off 6 bases at V and 9 bases at J, with 12 bases between the two ends. CDR1 and CDR2 (germline): SNHLY, FYNNEI. This CDR3 spans 13 amino acids. Written as DNA, the CDR3 is TGTGCCAGCAGAACAGGGAAGGGTTCACCCCTCCACTTT. This encodes CASRTGKGSPLHF.

The chain employs TRBV28 and TRBJ1-4; 7 bases match TRBD1. This CDR3 contains 17 residues. With 4 bases clipped from V and 0 bases from J, the junction kept 8 bases outside the gene matches. CDR1 MDHEN and CDR2 SYDVKM come from the germline V gene. CDR3 amino acids: CASSSTRDSATNEKLFF. The CDR3 bases are TGTGCCAGCAGTTCAACGCGGGACAGTGCAACTAATGAAAAACTGTTTTTT.

This sequence joins TRBV19 and TRBJ1-2; TRBD1 matches at 7 bases. After removal of 5 bases from V and 5 bases from J, the junction contained 11 bases not matched to a gene. This CDR3 has 15 amino acids. Germline CDR1 reads LNHDA; CDR2 reads SQIVND (reference sequence). CDR3 protein: CASSSPTGERYGYTF. Here the CDR3 DNA reads TGTGCCAGTAGTTCTCCCACAGGGGAAAGATATGGCTACACCTTC.

The genes are TRBV30 and TRBJ2-7, with 12 bases that match TRBD2. The CDR3 has 14 residues. CDR1 is GTSNPN, CDR2 SVGIG, per germline (reference sequence). V dropped 4 bases and J dropped 6; count of bases not matched to a gene: 7. The CDR3 is CAWTQTSGRGEQYF. As DNA, the CDR3 is TGTGCCTGGACCCAGACTAGCGGGAGAGGCGAGCAGTACTTC.

V gene TRBV28 combines with J gene TRBJ1-4; 10 nucleotides match TRBD1. Germline lookup yields CDR1 MDHEN and CDR2 SYDVKM. V shed 5 bases, J shed 7 bases, and the junction held 4 bases outside the gene matches. This CDR3 is 14 amino acids long. The CDR3 DNA sequence: TGTGCCAGCAGTCTGACAGGGGGCTCTGAAAAACTGTTTTTT. Residues: CASSLTGGSEKLFF. Together with reference TRBV28 and TRBJ1-4, the CDR3 gives the full variable domain: DVKVTQSSRYLVKRTGEKVFLECVQDMDHENMFWYRQDPGLGLRLIYFSYDVKMKEKGDIPEGYSVSREKKERFSLILESASTNQTSMYLCASSLTGGSEKLFFGSGTQLSVL.

The genes are TRBV5-1 and TRBJ2-1; 7 bases are a match to TRBD2. The CDR3 is made up of 18 amino acids. Germline CDR1 and CDR2: SGHRS and YFSETQ. Germline trimming cut 4 bases from V and 10 bases from J; bases unmatched to any gene: 23. CDR3 coding DNA: TGCGCCAGCAGCCTGCCGGGATCTAGCGGAGCCTTTCAAGGGGAGCAGTTCTTC. This translates into CASSLPGSSGAFQGEQFF. The whole variable domain, remainder taken from reference TRBV5-1 and TRBJ2-1, is KAGVTQTPRYLIKTRGQQVTLSCSPISGHRSVSWYQQTPGQGLQFLFEYFSETQRNKGNFPGRFSGRQFSNSRSEMNVSTLELGDSALYLCASSLPGSSGAFQGEQFFGPGTRLTVL.